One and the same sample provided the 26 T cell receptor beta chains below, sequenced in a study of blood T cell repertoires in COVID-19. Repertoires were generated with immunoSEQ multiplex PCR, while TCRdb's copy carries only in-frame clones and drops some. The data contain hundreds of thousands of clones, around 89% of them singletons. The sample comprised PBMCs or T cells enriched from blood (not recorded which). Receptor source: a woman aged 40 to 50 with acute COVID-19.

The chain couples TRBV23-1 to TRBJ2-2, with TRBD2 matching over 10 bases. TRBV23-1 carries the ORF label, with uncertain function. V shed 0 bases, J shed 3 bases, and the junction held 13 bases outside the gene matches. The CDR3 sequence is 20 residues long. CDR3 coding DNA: TGCGCCAGCAGTCAATCGAAAAAAGTAGGACTAGCGGTTGACACCGGGGAGCTGTTTTTT. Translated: CASSQSKKVGLAVDTGELFF.

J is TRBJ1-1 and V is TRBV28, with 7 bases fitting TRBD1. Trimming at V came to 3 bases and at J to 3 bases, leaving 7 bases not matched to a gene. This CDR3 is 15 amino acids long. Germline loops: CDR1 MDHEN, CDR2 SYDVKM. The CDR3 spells CASSLTQGGYTEAFF. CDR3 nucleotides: TGTGCCAGCAGTTTGACTCAGGGGGGATACACTGAAGCTTTCTTT. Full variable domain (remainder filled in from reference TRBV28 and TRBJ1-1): DVKVTQSSRYLVKRTGEKVFLECVQDMDHENMFWYRQDPGLGLRLIYFSYDVKMKEKGDIPEGYSVSREKKERFSLILESASTNQTSMYLCASSLTQGGYTEAFFGQGTRLTVV.

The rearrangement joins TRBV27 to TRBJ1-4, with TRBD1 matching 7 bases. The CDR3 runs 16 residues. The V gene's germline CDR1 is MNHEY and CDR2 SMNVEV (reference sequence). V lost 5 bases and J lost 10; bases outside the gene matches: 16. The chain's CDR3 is CASSLLPGTAGRKLFF. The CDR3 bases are TGTGCCAGCAGTCTACTGCCCGGGACAGCCGGTCGAAAACTGTTTTTT.

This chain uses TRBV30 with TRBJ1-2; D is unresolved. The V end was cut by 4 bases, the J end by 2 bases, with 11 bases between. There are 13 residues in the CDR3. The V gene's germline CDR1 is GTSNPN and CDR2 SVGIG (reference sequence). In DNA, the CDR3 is TGTGCCTGGAATATACACAGAAACTATGGCTACACCTTC. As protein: CAWNIHRNYGYTF. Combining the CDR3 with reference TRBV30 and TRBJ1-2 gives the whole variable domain SQTIHQWPATLVQPVGSPLSLECTVEGTSNPNLYWYRQAAGRGLQLLFYSVGIGQISSEVPQNLSASRPQDRQFILSSKKLLLSDSGFYLCAWNIHRNYGYTFGSGTRLTVV.

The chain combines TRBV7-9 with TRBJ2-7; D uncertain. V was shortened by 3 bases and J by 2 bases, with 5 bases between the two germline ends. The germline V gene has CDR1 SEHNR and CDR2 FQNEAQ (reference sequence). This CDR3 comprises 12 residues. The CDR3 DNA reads TGTGCCAGCAGCTTCTCCGCCTACGAGCAGTACTTC. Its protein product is CASSFSAYEQYF.

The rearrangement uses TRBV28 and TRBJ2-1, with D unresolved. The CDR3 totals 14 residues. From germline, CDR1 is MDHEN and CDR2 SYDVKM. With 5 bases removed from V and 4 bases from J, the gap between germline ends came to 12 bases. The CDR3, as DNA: TGTGCCAGCAGTGAGCCTCGAGAGTACAATGAGCAGTTCTTC. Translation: CASSEPREYNEQFF.

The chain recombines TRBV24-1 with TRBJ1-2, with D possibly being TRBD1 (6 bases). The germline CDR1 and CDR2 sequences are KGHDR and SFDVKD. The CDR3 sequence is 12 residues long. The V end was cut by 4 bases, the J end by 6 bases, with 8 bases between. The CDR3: CATSEDSDGYTF. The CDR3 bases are TGTGCCACCAGTGAGGACAGTGATGGCTACACCTTC.

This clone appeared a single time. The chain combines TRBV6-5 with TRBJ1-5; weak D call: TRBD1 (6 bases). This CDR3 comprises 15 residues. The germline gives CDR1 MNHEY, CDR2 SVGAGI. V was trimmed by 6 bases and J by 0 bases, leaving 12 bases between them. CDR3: CASRGQRNSNQPQHF. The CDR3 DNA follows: TGTGCCAGCAGGGGACAAAGAAATAGCAATCAGCCCCAGCATTTT.

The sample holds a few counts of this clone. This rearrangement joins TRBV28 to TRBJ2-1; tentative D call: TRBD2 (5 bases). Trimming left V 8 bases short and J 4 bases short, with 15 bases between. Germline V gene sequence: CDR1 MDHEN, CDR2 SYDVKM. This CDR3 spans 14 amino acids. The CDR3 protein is CASGPGIFYNEQFF. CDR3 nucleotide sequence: TGTGCCAGCGGACCCGGGATTTTTTACAATGAGCAGTTCTTC.

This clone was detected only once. In nucleotides, the CDR3 is TGTGCCAGCAGCCCTACTTTTACGGGAGGACTCACAGATACGCAGTATTTT. It codes for CASSPTFTGGLTDTQYF. The V call is TRBV3-1 (or the pseudogene TRBV3-2), the J call TRBJ2-3; 7 bases are shared with TRBD2. The length of the CDR3 is 17 residues. CDR1 LGHDT and CDR2 YNNKEL come from the germline V gene (reference sequence). V was pared by 4 bases and J by 2 bases, with 12 bases of the junction left unmatched.

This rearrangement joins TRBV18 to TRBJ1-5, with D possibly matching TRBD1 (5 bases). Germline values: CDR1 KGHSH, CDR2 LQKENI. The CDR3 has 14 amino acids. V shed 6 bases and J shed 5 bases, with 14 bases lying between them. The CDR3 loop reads CASSPQAGDQPQHF. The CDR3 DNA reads TGTGCCAGCTCTCCGCAAGCGGGGGATCAGCCCCAGCATTTT.

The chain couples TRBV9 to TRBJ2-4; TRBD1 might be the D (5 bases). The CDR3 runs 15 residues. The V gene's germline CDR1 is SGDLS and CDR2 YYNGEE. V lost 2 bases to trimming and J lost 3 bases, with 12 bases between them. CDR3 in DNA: TGTGCCAGCAGCGTGGGGTGGGGCAGCAAAAACATTCAGTACTTC. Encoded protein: CASSVGWGSKNIQYF.

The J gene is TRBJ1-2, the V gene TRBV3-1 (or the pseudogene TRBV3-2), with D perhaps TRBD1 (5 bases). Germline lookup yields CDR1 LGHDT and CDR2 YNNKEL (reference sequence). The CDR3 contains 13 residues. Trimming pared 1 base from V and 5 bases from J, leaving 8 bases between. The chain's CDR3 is CASSQVKGYGYTF. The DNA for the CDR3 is TGTGCCAGCAGCCAAGTGAAGGGGTATGGCTACACCTTC.

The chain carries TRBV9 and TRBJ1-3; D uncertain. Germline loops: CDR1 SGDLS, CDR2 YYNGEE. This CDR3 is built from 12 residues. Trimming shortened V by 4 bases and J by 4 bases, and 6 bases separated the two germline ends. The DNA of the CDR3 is TGTGCCAGCAGCCCGACAGGAAACACCATATATTTT. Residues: CASSPTGNTIYF.

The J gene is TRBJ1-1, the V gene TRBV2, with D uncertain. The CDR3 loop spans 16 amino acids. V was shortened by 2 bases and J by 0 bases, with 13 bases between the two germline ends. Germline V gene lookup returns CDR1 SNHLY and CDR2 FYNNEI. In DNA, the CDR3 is TGTGCCAGCAGTGAAACCTGGGTGCGGATGAACACTGAAGCTTTCTTT. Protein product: CASSETWVRMNTEAFF.

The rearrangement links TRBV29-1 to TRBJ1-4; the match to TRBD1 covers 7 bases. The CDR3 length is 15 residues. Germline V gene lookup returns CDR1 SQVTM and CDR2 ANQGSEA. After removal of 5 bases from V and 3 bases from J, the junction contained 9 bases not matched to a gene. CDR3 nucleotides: TGCAGCGTTTCCCGGGACAGTCAGGCTAATGAAAAACTGTTTTTT. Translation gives CSVSRDSQANEKLFF.

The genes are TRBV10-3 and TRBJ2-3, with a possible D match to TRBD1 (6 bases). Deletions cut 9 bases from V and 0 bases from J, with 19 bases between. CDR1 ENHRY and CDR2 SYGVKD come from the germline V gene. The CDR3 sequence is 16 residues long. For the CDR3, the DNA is TGTGCCATGAACAGGGAGTTCTCTGTTAGCACAGATACGCAGTATTTT. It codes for CAMNREFSVSTDTQYF.

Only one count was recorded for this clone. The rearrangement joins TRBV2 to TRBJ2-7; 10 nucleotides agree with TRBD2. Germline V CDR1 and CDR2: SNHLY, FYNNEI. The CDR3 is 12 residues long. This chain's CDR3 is CAESKREGEQYF. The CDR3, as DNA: TGTGCAGAATCAAAGCGGGAGGGTGAGCAGTACTTC.

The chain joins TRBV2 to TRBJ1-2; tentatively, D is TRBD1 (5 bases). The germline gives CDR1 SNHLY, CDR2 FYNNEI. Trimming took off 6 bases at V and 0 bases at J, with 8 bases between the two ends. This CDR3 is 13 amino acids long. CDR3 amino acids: CASSKTANYGYTF. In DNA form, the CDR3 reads TGTGCCAGCAGCAAGACAGCTAACTATGGCTACACCTTC.

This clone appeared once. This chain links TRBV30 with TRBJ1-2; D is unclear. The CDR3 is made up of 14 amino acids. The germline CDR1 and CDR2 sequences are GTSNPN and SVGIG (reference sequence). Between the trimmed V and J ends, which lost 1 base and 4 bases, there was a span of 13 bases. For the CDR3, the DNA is TGTGCCTGGAGTGCTCTTACTCGTACCTATGGCTACACCTTC. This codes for CAWSALTRTYGYTF.

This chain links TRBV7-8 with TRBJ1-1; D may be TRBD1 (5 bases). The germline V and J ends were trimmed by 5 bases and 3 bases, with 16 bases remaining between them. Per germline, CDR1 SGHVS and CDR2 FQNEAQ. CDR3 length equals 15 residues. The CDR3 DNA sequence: TGTGCCAGCAGCCGATGGGGGGAGTTGGACACTGAAGCTTTCTTT. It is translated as CASSRWGELDTEAFF.

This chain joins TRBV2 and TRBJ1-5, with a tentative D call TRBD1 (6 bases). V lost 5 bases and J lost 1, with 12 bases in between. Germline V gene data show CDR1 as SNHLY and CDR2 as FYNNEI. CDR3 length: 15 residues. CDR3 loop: CASSRRDISNQPQHF. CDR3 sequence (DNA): TGTGCCAGCAGTCGCCGGGACATAAGCAATCAGCCCCAGCATTTT.

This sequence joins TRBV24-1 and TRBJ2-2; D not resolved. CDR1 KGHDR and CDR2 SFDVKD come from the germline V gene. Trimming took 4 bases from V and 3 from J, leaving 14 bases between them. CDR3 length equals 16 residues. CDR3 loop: CATSEWSFMHTGELFF. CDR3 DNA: TGTGCCACCAGTGAGTGGAGCTTTATGCACACCGGGGAGCTGTTTTTT.

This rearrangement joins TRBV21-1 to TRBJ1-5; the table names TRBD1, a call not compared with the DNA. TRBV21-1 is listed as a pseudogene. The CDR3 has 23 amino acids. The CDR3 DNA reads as TGTGCCAGCAGCAAAGCGCTTTGGACTTGGGACTGGCGGTACAGGGGAAGCAATCAGCCCCAGCATTTT. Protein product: CASSKALWTWDWRYRGSNQPQHF.

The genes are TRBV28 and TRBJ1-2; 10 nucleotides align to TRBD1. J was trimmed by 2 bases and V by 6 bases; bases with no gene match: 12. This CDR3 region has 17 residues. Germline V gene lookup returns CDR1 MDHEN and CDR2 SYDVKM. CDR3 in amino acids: CASRPGQGILLNYGYTF. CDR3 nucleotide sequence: TGTGCCAGCAGACCGGGACAGGGGATATTACTGAACTATGGCTACACCTTC.

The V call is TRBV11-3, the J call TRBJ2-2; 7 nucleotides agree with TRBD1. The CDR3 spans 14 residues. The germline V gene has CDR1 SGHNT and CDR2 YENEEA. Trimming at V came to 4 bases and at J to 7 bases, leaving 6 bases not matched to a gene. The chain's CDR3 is CASSSDTGVGELFF. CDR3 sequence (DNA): TGTGCCAGCAGCTCTGATACAGGGGTCGGGGAGCTGTTTTTT.